The sequence of this TCR beta chain was determined in a study of cytomegalovirus exposure and HLA in healthy donors. The V end lost 10 bases, the J end lost 3 bases, and 21 bases lay between the germline ends. Germline CDR1 and CDR2: MNHEY and SMNVEV (reference sequence). This CDR3 is 15 amino acids long. This clone was seen a single time. The antigen is unknown. With 60 Vbeta and 13 Jbeta primers, the PCR was carried out. TCRdb keeps only in-frame clones here, not all; method: immunoSEQ multiplex PCR. This sample carries 130,000 or so clones, approximately 80% of them seen once, and the ten largest clones take about 1.8%. General study findings and limits: Several of the most significant clusters were apparently associated with common viral pathogens in a later analysis. Most CMV-associated TCR beta chains were later found to appear HLA-restricted.

The sequence was collected from a man aged 35 to 55 in good health and CMV-seronegative. V usage is TRBV27 and J usage is TRBJ1-1; D unclear. Sequenced: PBMCs. CDR3 in amino acids: CATSQWAGLDTEAFF. For the CDR3, the DNA is TGTGCCACGTCACAGTGGGCTGGTTTAGACACTGAAGCTTTCTTT.